This T cell receptor (beta chain) came from a study of T cell repertoires in cytomegalovirus infection. About the study: Evidence of both CMV infection and a matching HLA type came from public TCR beta signatures. Findings and limits, study-wide: The cumulative frequency of public TCR beta families identified carriers of CMV plus the relevant HLA. The study found HLA-C-restricted CMV-specific TCR beta clonotypes dominating the ex vivo response.

Per the germline V gene, CDR1 is DFQATT and CDR2 is SNEGSKA (reference sequence). The V gene lost 0 bases and the J gene lost 2 bases, with 7 bases spanning the gap. This CDR3 has 13 residues. This clonotype has more than one count but fewer than ten. Its antigen is currently unknown. Using its own MiXCR run on the reads, TCRdb lists one record per CDR3 protein. The sample has fewer than 300,000 distinct CDR3 sequences, roughly 25% seen once; the top ten hold approximately 13%. This chain uses TRBV20-1 with TRBJ1-1; D uncertain. Input material: PBMCs. This TCR was sampled from a human donor in good health (CMV status not recorded). Some clones in this sample may be carry-over from other donors' samples. For the CDR3, the DNA is TGCAGTGCTAGAGATCCCCTAAACACTGAAGCTTTCTTT. Its protein product is CSARDPLNTEAFF.